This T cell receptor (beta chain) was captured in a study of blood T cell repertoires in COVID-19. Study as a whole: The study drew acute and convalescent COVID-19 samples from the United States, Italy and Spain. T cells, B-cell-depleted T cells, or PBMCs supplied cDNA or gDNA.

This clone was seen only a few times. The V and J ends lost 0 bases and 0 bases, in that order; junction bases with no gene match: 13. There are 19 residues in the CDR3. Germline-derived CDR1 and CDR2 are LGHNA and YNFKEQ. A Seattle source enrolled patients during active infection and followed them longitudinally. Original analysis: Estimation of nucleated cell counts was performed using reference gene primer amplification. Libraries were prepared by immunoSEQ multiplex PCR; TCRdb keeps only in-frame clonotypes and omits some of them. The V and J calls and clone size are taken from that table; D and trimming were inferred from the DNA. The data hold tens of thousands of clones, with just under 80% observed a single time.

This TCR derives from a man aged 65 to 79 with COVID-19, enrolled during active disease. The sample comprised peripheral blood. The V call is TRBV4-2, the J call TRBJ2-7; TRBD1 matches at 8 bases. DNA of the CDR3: TGTGCCAGCAGCCAAGATGAGGCCTTTGGGGACAGGAACTCCTACGAGCAGTACTTC. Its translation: CASSQDEAFGDRNSYEQYF.